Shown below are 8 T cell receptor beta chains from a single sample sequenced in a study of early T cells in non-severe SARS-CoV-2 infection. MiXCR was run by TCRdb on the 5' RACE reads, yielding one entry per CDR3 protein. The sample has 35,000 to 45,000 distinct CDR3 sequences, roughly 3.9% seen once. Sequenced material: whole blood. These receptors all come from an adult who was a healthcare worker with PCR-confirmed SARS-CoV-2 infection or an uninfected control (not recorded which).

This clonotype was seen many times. The CDR3 reads CASRLQGDQQPQHF. The CDR3 DNA reads TGTGCCAGTAGACTCCAGGGCGATCAACAGCCCCAGCATTTT. This rearrangement joins TRBV19 to TRBJ1-5; tentatively, D is TRBD1 (5 bases). Germline V CDR1 and CDR2: LNHDA, SQIVND (reference sequence). Between the trimmed V and J ends, which lost 6 bases and 7 bases, there was a span of 16 bases. The CDR3 runs to 14 residues.

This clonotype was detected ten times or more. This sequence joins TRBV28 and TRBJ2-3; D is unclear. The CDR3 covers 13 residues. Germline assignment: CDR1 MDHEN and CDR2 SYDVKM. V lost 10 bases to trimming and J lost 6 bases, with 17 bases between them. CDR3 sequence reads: CATHEGLGDTQYF. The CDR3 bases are TGTGCCACCCATGAAGGGCTGGGGGATACGCAGTATTTT.

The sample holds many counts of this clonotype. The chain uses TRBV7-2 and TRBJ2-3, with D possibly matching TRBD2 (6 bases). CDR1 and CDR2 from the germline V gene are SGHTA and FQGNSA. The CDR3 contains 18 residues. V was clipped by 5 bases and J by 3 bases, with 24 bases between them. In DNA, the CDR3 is TGTGCCAGCAGCCCAAGGAGCCTGGGAGGAAGTAGAACAGATACGCAGTATTTT. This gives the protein CASSPRSLGGSRTDTQYF.

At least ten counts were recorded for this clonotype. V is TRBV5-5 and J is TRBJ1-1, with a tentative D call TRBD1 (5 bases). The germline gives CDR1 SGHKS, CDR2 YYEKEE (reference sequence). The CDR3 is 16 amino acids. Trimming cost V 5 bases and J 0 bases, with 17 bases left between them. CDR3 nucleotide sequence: TGTGCCAGCAGTCTCACAGGTCCCCCCATGAACACTGAAGCTTTCTTT. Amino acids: CASSLTGPPMNTEAFF.

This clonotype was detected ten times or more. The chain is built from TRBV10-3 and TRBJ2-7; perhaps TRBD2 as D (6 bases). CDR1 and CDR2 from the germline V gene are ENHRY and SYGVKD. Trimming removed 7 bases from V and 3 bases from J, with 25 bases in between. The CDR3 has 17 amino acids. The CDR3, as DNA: TGTGCCATCAAGAGGGGTGTGGCCGATACGGAGGGCTACGAGCAGTACTTC. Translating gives CAIKRGVADTEGYEQYF.

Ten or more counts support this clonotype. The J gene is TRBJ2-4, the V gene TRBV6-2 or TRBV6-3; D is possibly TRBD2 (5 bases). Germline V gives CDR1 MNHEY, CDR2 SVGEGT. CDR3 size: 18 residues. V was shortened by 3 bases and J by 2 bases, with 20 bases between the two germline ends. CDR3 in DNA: TGTGCCAGCAGTTATTCGGGGTATAGTATAGAGACCAAAAACATTCAGTACTTC. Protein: CASSYSGYSIETKNIQYF.

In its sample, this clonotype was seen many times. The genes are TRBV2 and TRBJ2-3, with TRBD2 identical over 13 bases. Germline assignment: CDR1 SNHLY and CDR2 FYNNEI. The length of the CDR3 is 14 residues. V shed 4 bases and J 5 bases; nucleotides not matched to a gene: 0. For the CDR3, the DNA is TGTGCCAGCAGTGGGACTAGCGGGAGAGATACGCAGTATTTT. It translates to CASSGTSGRDTQYF.

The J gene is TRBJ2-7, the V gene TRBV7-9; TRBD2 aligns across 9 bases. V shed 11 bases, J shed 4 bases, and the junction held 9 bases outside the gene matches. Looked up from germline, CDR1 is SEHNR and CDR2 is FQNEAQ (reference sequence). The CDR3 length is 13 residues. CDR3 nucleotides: TGTGCCGGGGCCGGGACTAGCCGATACGAGCAGTACTTC. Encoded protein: CAGAGTSRYEQYF.